The rows below give T cell receptor beta chains drawn from one sample of a study of cytomegalovirus exposure and HLA in healthy donors. Produced via immunoSEQ multiplex PCR; TCRdb's table is partial and in-frame only. The table records about 140,000 clones, approximately 85% of them present only once. Sequenced: PBMCs. Receptors originate from a woman in her 30s in good health and CMV-seronegative. Both conserved end residues are part of each CDR3. Each record gives: J gene, D gene, clone size, V gene, CDR3 DNA, CDR3 protein. A D gene is named only where the DNA matches it firmly. Rows give clone size only sometimes, using once, few, many, or a class for an expanded clone.

j_call: TRBJ1-4; d_call: -; clone_size: once; v_call: TRBV2; cdr3_nt: TGTGCCAGCCAAAGCACCGGGTCGGCTAATGAAAAACTGTTTTTT; cdr3_aa: CASQSTGSANEKLFF
j_call: TRBJ2-5; d_call: TRBD1; clone_size: -; v_call: TRBV7-3; cdr3_nt: TGTGCCAGCAGCAATGGACAGGGCTTACAAGAGACCCAGTACTTC; cdr3_aa: CASSNGQGLQETQYF
j_call: TRBJ2-5; d_call: TRBD2; clone_size: -; v_call: TRBV5-1; cdr3_nt: TGCGCCAGCAGCTTAAGCGGGGGCGAGACCCAGTACTTC; cdr3_aa: CASSLSGGETQYF
j_call: TRBJ2-7; d_call: -; clone_size: -; v_call: TRBV5-4; cdr3_nt: TGTGCCAGCAGCTTGGCCAGCGGATTCGGACAGTACTTC; cdr3_aa: CASSLASGFGQYF
j_call: TRBJ1-5; d_call: TRBD1; clone_size: -; v_call: TRBV28; cdr3_nt: TGTGCCAGCAGCTCTGGACAGGGAAACAATCAGCCCCAGCATTTT; cdr3_aa: CASSSGQGNNQPQHF
j_call: TRBJ1-1; d_call: TRBD1; clone_size: -; v_call: TRBV28; cdr3_nt: TGTGCCAGCAGCCCGGGACAGGGGTGGACTGAAGCTTTCTTT; cdr3_aa: CASSPGQGWTEAFF
j_call: TRBJ2-7; d_call: -; clone_size: -; v_call: TRBV15; cdr3_nt: TGTGCCACCAGCCGCGACATTACCTCCTCCTACGAGCAGTACTTC; cdr3_aa: CATSRDITSSYEQYF
j_call: TRBJ1-1; d_call: -; clone_size: -; v_call: TRBV30; cdr3_nt: TGTGCCAGGCTTAAGGAGGGGTCGGCTGAAGCTTTCTTT; cdr3_aa: CARLKEGSAEAFF
j_call: TRBJ1-2; d_call: TRBD1; clone_size: -; v_call: TRBV6-5; cdr3_nt: TGTGCCAGCAGTTACTCGGGGACAGCCGTCTATGGCTACACCTTC; cdr3_aa: CASSYSGTAVYGYTF
j_call: TRBJ2-7; d_call: -; clone_size: once; v_call: TRBV7-9; cdr3_nt: TGTGCCAGCAGCCAGGGACACGGCCTAGTAAGCGAGCAGTACTTC; cdr3_aa: CASSQGHGLVSEQYF
j_call: TRBJ1-2; d_call: -; clone_size: -; v_call: TRBV12-2; cdr3_nt: TGTGCAAGTCGCCCACCCCAGGGGGTTGGAAACTATGGCTACACCTTC; cdr3_aa: CASRPPQGVGNYGYTF
j_call: TRBJ2-3; d_call: TRBD1; clone_size: once; v_call: TRBV5-5; cdr3_nt: TGTGCCAGCAGCCTGACGAACAGGGGAACAGATACGCAGTATTTT; cdr3_aa: CASSLTNRGTDTQYF
j_call: TRBJ2-1; d_call: TRBD2; clone_size: few; v_call: TRBV27; cdr3_nt: TGTGCCAGCCAACTCCGGGAGGGCTCCTACAATGAGCAGTTCTTC; cdr3_aa: CASQLREGSYNEQFF
j_call: TRBJ1-2; d_call: -; clone_size: -; v_call: TRBV30; cdr3_nt: TGTGCCTGGAGTCGCTTTCCAGGGGAGGGCTACACCTTC; cdr3_aa: CAWSRFPGEGYTF
j_call: TRBJ2-5; d_call: TRBD2; clone_size: -; v_call: TRBV7-2; cdr3_nt: TGTGCCAGCAGCTTAGTTCCTCCTAGCGGGGGTAGAGAGACCCAGTACTTC; cdr3_aa: CASSLVPPSGGRETQYF
j_call: TRBJ2-7; d_call: TRBD1; clone_size: -; v_call: TRBV6-6; cdr3_nt: TGTGCCGCCCGGGACAGAGATTACGAGCAGTACTTC; cdr3_aa: CAARDRDYEQYF
j_call: TRBJ2-3; d_call: TRBD2; clone_size: -; v_call: TRBV5-1; cdr3_nt: TGCGCCAGCAGCTTAGGAAGGCGGGGGGGGCAAGATACGCAGTATTTT; cdr3_aa: CASSLGRRGGQDTQYF
j_call: TRBJ2-1; d_call: TRBD2; clone_size: few; v_call: TRBV9; cdr3_nt: TGTGCCAGCAGCGTAGTGGGGGGGGGATACAATGAGCAGTTCTTC; cdr3_aa: CASSVVGGGYNEQFF
j_call: TRBJ2-5; d_call: TRBD1; clone_size: -; v_call: TRBV5-1; cdr3_nt: TGCGCCAGCAGCTTGCAGGGGGCGAGAGAGACCCAGTACTTC; cdr3_aa: CASSLQGARETQYF
j_call: TRBJ2-5; d_call: TRBD2; clone_size: -; v_call: TRBV5-1; cdr3_nt: TGCGCCAGCAGCCCGGGCGCGGGGGGGCCTCGCCAAGAGACCCAGTACTTC; cdr3_aa: CASSPGAGGPRQETQYF
j_call: TRBJ2-3; d_call: -; clone_size: -; v_call: TRBV25-1; cdr3_nt: TGTGCCAGCAGCAAACTAGCACAATTCACAGATACGCAGTATTTT; cdr3_aa: CASSKLAQFTDTQYF
j_call: TRBJ2-1; d_call: -; clone_size: -; v_call: TRBV4-2; cdr3_nt: TGTGCCAGCAGCCAAGTGGGGCCCTACAATGAGCAGTTCTTC; cdr3_aa: CASSQVGPYNEQFF
j_call: TRBJ1-6; d_call: TRBD1; clone_size: -; v_call: TRBV7-2; cdr3_nt: TGTGCCAGCAGCTCCCCCCCCGGGACAGTTAATTCACCCCTCCACTTT; cdr3_aa: CASSSPPGTVNSPLHF
j_call: TRBJ2-1; d_call: -; clone_size: -; v_call: TRBV2; cdr3_nt: TGTGCCAGCTGTAGGCAGGGCTGGTACAATGAGCAGTTCTTC; cdr3_aa: CASCRQGWYNEQFF
j_call: TRBJ1-1; d_call: -; clone_size: -; v_call: TRBV28; cdr3_nt: TGTGCCAGCAGTTTATTTACCAGGGTCCTGAACACTGAAGCTTTCTTT; cdr3_aa: CASSLFTRVLNTEAFF
j_call: TRBJ2-1; d_call: TRBD1; clone_size: -; v_call: TRBV7-6; cdr3_nt: TGTGCCAGCAGCCCTGCGGGACAGGGGCGGAATGAGCAGTTCTTC; cdr3_aa: CASSPAGQGRNEQFF
j_call: TRBJ2-7; d_call: -; clone_size: -; v_call: TRBV6-5; cdr3_nt: TGTGCCAGCAGTTACTTATATGGCCCGCGGTACGAGCAGTACTTC; cdr3_aa: CASSYLYGPRYEQYF